This TCR beta chain was obtained from a study of spatial heterogeneity in lung cancer. Study-level information: Counts of TCR transcripts in tumor regions correlated strongly with a matched bulk RNA-seq T cell module score. General observations from the study: One measure, the expanded intratumoral alpha and beta TCR count, tracked tumor mutation counts.

Time point in this sample: sample taken at primary tumor resection. Whole RNA came from tumor, nontumor lung or frozen PBMC and was sequenced without being sorted. This clonotype was recorded at least ten times. Its antigen is as yet unknown. Each CDR3 protein is one row after TCRdb ran MiXCR on the 5' RACE reads. This sample carries 7,500 to 9,500 distinct CDR3 sequences, under 9% of them seen once, and the ten largest clones take about 8.6%. The germline V gene has CDR1 GTSNPN and CDR2 SVGIG (reference sequence). V lost 0 bases, J lost 2 bases, and 3 bases stayed unmatched. The CDR3 spans 15 residues.

The J gene is TRBJ2-5, the V gene TRBV30, with 10 bases that match TRBD2. The sequences come from lung tumor tissue, collected at surgery. The receptor was derived from a male donor with early-stage non-small cell lung cancer. CDR3 amino acids: CAWSVASGGQETQYF. CDR3 DNA: TGTGCCTGGAGTGTTGCTAGCGGGGGACAAGAGACCCAGTACTTC.